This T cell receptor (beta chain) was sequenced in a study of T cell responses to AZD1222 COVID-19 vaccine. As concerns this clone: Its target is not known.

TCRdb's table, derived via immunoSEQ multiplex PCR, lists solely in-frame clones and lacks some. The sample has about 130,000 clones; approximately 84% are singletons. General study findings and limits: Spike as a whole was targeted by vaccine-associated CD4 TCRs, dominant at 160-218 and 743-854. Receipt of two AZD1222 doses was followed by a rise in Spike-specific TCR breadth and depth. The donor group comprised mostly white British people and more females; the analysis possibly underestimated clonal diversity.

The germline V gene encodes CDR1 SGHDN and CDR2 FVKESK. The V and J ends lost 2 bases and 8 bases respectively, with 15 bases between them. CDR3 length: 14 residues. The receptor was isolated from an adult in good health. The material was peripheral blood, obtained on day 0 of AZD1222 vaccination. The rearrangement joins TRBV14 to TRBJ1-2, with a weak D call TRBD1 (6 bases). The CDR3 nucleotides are TGTGCCAGCAGCCAAACCACAGGGACTTGGGGCTACACCTTC. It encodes CASSQTTGTWGYTF.